This T cell receptor beta chain was identified in a study of cytomegalovirus exposure and HLA in healthy donors. Whole-study results and caveats: The productive fraction for most TCR beta V segments was about 90% or about 30% in an earlier analysis.

CDR3 length equals 16 residues. V was pared by 2 bases and J by 1 base, with 4 bases of the junction left unmatched. The V gene's germline CDR1 is ENHRY and CDR2 SYGVKD. The PCR employed 60 Vbeta primers together with 13 Jbeta primers. The protocol was immunoSEQ multiplex PCR, while the TCRdb copy is restricted to in-frame clones and leaves out a portion. The sample shows around 130,000 clones, around 70% of them seen only once. Notes on this clone: The target antigen is unknown.

The sample comprised PBMCs. The chain links TRBV10-3 to TRBJ2-7, with TRBD1 matching 11 bases. This TCR derives from a human donor in good health. The DNA of the CDR3 is TGTGCCATCAGTGAGCCCGGGGACAGGGGGTCCTACGAGCAGTACTTC. Amino acid sequence: CAISEPGDRGSYEQYF.